Listed below are T cell receptor beta chains from one sample, sequenced in a study of blood T cell repertoires in COVID-19. Some clones are missing from TCRdb's copy, which holds only in-frame ones; the method was immunoSEQ multiplex PCR. The sample has 300,000 to 400,000 clones; about 89% are singletons. Sequenced sample: peripheral blood. These receptors were taken from a woman between 25 and 40 years old with COVID-19, enrolled during active disease. CDR3s include the opening cysteine and the closing phenylalanine or tryptophan. The order of the fields is CDR3 length, V gene, clone size, J gene, D gene, CDR3 protein, CDR3 DNA. D genes are given only for firm matches. Size values are once, few and many counts, or a class for expanded clones, and some rows have none.

CDR3 length: 15
V gene: TRBV11-2
clone size: -
J gene: TRBJ2-4
D gene: -
CDR3 protein: CASSLDGGLPDIQYF
CDR3 DNA: TGTGCCAGCAGCTTAGACGGGGGACTTCCCGACATTCAGTACTTC

CDR3 length: 15
V gene: TRBV5-5
clone size: -
J gene: TRBJ2-7
D gene: TRBD2
CDR3 protein: CASSKTGLAGYEQYF
CDR3 DNA: TGTGCCAGCAGCAAAACCGGACTAGCGGGTTACGAGCAGTACTTC

CDR3 length: 17
V gene: TRBV7-8
clone size: -
J gene: TRBJ1-1
D gene: -
CDR3 protein: CASGGGAEGIRNTEAFF
CDR3 DNA: TGTGCCAGCGGGGGGGGCGCGGAAGGAATTCGGAACACTGAAGCTTTCTTT

CDR3 length: 14
V gene: TRBV5-1
clone size: -
J gene: TRBJ2-5
D gene: TRBD2
CDR3 protein: CASSPSGARETQYF
CDR3 DNA: TGCGCCAGCAGCCCCAGCGGGGCCCGAGAGACCCAGTACTTC

CDR3 length: 19
V gene: TRBV20-1
clone size: -
J gene: TRBJ2-6
D gene: TRBD1
CDR3 protein: CSASPRTGGVRSGANVLTF
CDR3 DNA: TGCAGTGCTAGTCCCAGGACAGGGGGCGTCCGTTCTGGGGCCAACGTCCTGACTTTC

CDR3 length: 17
V gene: TRBV19
clone size: -
J gene: TRBJ2-3
D gene: TRBD1
CDR3 protein: CASSIGGQGATADTQYF
CDR3 DNA: TGTGCCAGTAGTATAGGGGGACAGGGGGCGACCGCAGATACGCAGTATTTT

CDR3 length: 13
V gene: TRBV29-1
clone size: few
J gene: TRBJ2-1
D gene: -
CDR3 protein: CSGAGTAYNEQFF
CDR3 DNA: TGCAGCGGGGCGGGGACAGCTTACAATGAGCAGTTCTTC

CDR3 length: 15
V gene: TRBV24-1
clone size: -
J gene: TRBJ1-2
D gene: -
CDR3 protein: CATSDPRRANYGYTF
CDR3 DNA: TGTGCCACCAGTGACCCTCGACGGGCTAACTATGGCTACACCTTC

CDR3 length: 14
V gene: TRBV7-9
clone size: once
J gene: TRBJ2-7
D gene: TRBD2
CDR3 protein: CASSPPGGSYEQYF
CDR3 DNA: TGTGCCAGCAGCCCCCCGGGGGGCTCCTACGAGCAGTACTTC

CDR3 length: 13
V gene: TRBV2
clone size: -
J gene: TRBJ1-3
D gene: -
CDR3 protein: CASSPSPGNTIYF
CDR3 DNA: TGTGCCAGCAGTCCTAGCCCGGGAAACACCATATATTTT

CDR3 length: 19
V gene: TRBV6-4
clone size: few
J gene: TRBJ2-1
D gene: -
CDR3 protein: CASSAPRDFFLSSYNEQFF
CDR3 DNA: TGTGCCAGCAGTGCCCCCCGGGACTTCTTTCTCAGCTCCTACAATGAGCAGTTCTTC

CDR3 length: 13
V gene: TRBV2
clone size: few
J gene: TRBJ2-2
D gene: -
CDR3 protein: CASSRGRGGELFF
CDR3 DNA: TGTGCCAGCAGTAGGGGAAGAGGCGGGGAGCTGTTTTTT

CDR3 length: 16
V gene: TRBV7-9
clone size: -
J gene: TRBJ2-1
D gene: TRBD2
CDR3 protein: CASSLTGRVSYNEQFF
CDR3 DNA: TGTGCCAGCAGCTTAACGGGGAGGGTCTCCTACAATGAGCAGTTCTTC

CDR3 length: 15
V gene: TRBV28
clone size: -
J gene: TRBJ2-7
D gene: -
CDR3 protein: CASSLSPNPGVEQYF
CDR3 DNA: TGTGCCAGCAGTTTATCCCCTAATCCGGGGGTCGAGCAGTACTTC

CDR3 length: 16
V gene: TRBV7-2
clone size: -
J gene: TRBJ1-1
D gene: -
CDR3 protein: CASSLAADLKWTEAFF
CDR3 DNA: TGTGCCAGCAGCTTAGCGGCGGATCTGAAATGGACTGAAGCTTTCTTT

CDR3 length: 13
V gene: TRBV29-1
clone size: -
J gene: TRBJ1-1
D gene: -
CDR3 protein: CSVEHEGNTEAFF
CDR3 DNA: TGCAGCGTTGAGCATGAGGGGAACACTGAAGCTTTCTTT

CDR3 length: 15
V gene: TRBV5-1
clone size: -
J gene: TRBJ1-3
D gene: -
CDR3 protein: CASSEQVTSGNTIYF
CDR3 DNA: TGCGCCAGCAGCGAACAGGTGACCTCTGGAAACACCATATATTTT

CDR3 length: 16
V gene: TRBV29-1
clone size: -
J gene: TRBJ2-6
D gene: TRBD1
CDR3 protein: CSVTAGGPSGANVLTF
CDR3 DNA: TGCAGCGTTACGGCAGGGGGTCCCTCTGGGGCCAACGTCCTGACTTTC

CDR3 length: 13
V gene: TRBV7-8
clone size: -
J gene: TRBJ1-2
D gene: -
CDR3 protein: CASSEGTDYGYTF
CDR3 DNA: TGTGCCAGCAGCGAGGGAACAGACTATGGCTACACCTTC

CDR3 length: 15
V gene: TRBV5-4
clone size: -
J gene: TRBJ2-1
D gene: TRBD1
CDR3 protein: CASSLPGQANNEQFF
CDR3 DNA: TGTGCCAGCAGCTTACCGGGACAGGCGAACAATGAGCAGTTCTTC

CDR3 length: 14
V gene: TRBV2
clone size: -
J gene: TRBJ2-1
D gene: -
CDR3 protein: CASNSGVVGYEQFF
CDR3 DNA: TGTGCCAGCAATTCGGGAGTGGTAGGCTATGAGCAGTTCTTC

CDR3 length: 14
V gene: TRBV19
clone size: -
J gene: TRBJ2-5
D gene: TRBD2
CDR3 protein: CASSPRLAVETQYF
CDR3 DNA: TGTGCCAGCAGTCCTCGTCTAGCGGTGGAGACCCAGTACTTC

CDR3 length: 16
V gene: TRBV7-2
clone size: -
J gene: TRBJ2-1
D gene: TRBD2
CDR3 protein: CASSLQPGMGGDEQFF
CDR3 DNA: TGTGCCAGCAGCTTACAACCAGGCATGGGGGGGGATGAGCAGTTCTTC

CDR3 length: 13
V gene: TRBV28
clone size: once
J gene: TRBJ2-7
D gene: -
CDR3 protein: CASTTGPSYEQYF
CDR3 DNA: TGTGCCAGCACCACAGGGCCCTCCTACGAGCAGTACTTC

CDR3 length: 16
V gene: TRBV6-2/TRBV6-3
clone size: -
J gene: TRBJ2-7
D gene: -
CDR3 protein: CASSLFTGGSFPRQYF
CDR3 DNA: TGTGCCAGCAGTCTTTTCACTGGAGGTTCATTCCCCCGGCAGTACTTC

CDR3 length: 13
V gene: TRBV19
clone size: -
J gene: TRBJ2-5
D gene: TRBD2
CDR3 protein: CASSTGGIETQYF
CDR3 DNA: TGTGCCAGTAGTACCGGGGGGATTGAGACCCAGTACTTC

CDR3 length: 14
V gene: TRBV28
clone size: once
J gene: TRBJ1-1
D gene: -
CDR3 protein: CASRGGDGNTEAFF
CDR3 DNA: TGTGCCAGCAGGGGGGGGGACGGAAACACTGAAGCTTTCTTT

CDR3 length: 15
V gene: TRBV6-2/TRBV6-3
clone size: -
J gene: TRBJ1-2
D gene: -
CDR3 protein: CASSYTLGADYGYTF
CDR3 DNA: TGTGCCAGCAGTTACACCCTAGGGGCAGACTATGGCTACACCTTC

CDR3 length: 14
V gene: TRBV24-1
clone size: -
J gene: TRBJ2-5
D gene: TRBD2
CDR3 protein: CATSQFGRERTQYF
CDR3 DNA: TGTGCCACCAGTCAATTTGGGCGGGAGCGGACCCAGTACTTC

CDR3 length: 13
V gene: TRBV27
clone size: -
J gene: TRBJ2-3
D gene: -
CDR3 protein: CASRPFGADTQYF
CDR3 DNA: TGTGCCAGCAGGCCCTTTGGTGCGGATACGCAGTATTTT

CDR3 length: 15
V gene: TRBV5-1
clone size: -
J gene: TRBJ2-1
D gene: TRBD2
CDR3 protein: CASSPSGGPYNEQFF
CDR3 DNA: TGCGCCAGCAGCCCTAGCGGAGGACCCTACAATGAGCAGTTCTTC

CDR3 length: 14
V gene: TRBV7-9
clone size: once
J gene: TRBJ2-5
D gene: -
CDR3 protein: CASSLAVTEETQYF
CDR3 DNA: TGTGCCAGCAGCTTAGCAGTCACAGAAGAGACCCAGTACTTC

CDR3 length: 17
V gene: TRBV19
clone size: -
J gene: TRBJ1-3
D gene: TRBD1
CDR3 protein: CASRPGTGGASGNTIYF
CDR3 DNA: TGTGCCAGTCGCCCCGGGACAGGGGGCGCATCTGGAAACACCATATATTTT

CDR3 length: 11
V gene: TRBV4-1
clone size: -
J gene: TRBJ1-2
D gene: -
CDR3 protein: CASSQSYGYTF
CDR3 DNA: TGCGCCAGCAGCCAGAGCTATGGCTACACCTTC

CDR3 length: 12
V gene: TRBV29-1
clone size: -
J gene: TRBJ2-1
D gene: -
CDR3 protein: CSVDRGANEQFF
CDR3 DNA: TGCAGCGTTGACCGGGGGGCCAATGAGCAGTTCTTC

CDR3 length: 14
V gene: TRBV19
clone size: -
J gene: TRBJ2-7
D gene: TRBD1
CDR3 protein: CASSPGTGSYEQYF
CDR3 DNA: TGTGCCAGTAGTCCCGGGACAGGTTCCTACGAGCAGTACTTC

CDR3 length: 12
V gene: TRBV19
clone size: -
J gene: TRBJ2-1
D gene: TRBD2
CDR3 protein: CASSSGGREQFF
CDR3 DNA: TGTGCCAGTAGCTCGGGCGGGAGAGAGCAGTTCTTC

CDR3 length: 16
V gene: TRBV6-2/TRBV6-3
clone size: -
J gene: TRBJ2-2
D gene: TRBD1
CDR3 protein: CASSYSTGGDTGELFF
CDR3 DNA: TGTGCCAGCAGTTACTCTACAGGGGGCGACACCGGGGAGCTGTTTTTT

CDR3 length: 13
V gene: TRBV10-3
clone size: -
J gene: TRBJ1-5
D gene: -
CDR3 protein: CAISAESNQPQHF
CDR3 DNA: TGTGCCATCAGTGCAGAATCCAATCAGCCCCAGCATTTT

CDR3 length: 14
V gene: TRBV6-1
clone size: -
J gene: TRBJ1-4
D gene: TRBD1
CDR3 protein: CASSDDRGSEKLFF
CDR3 DNA: TGTGCCAGCAGTGACGACAGGGGAAGTGAAAAACTGTTTTTT

CDR3 length: 14
V gene: TRBV7-2
clone size: -
J gene: TRBJ1-1
D gene: -
CDR3 protein: CASSFGQTNTEAFF
CDR3 DNA: TGTGCCAGCAGCTTCGGACAGACGAACACTGAAGCTTTCTTT

CDR3 length: 14
V gene: TRBV7-2
clone size: -
J gene: TRBJ2-5
D gene: -
CDR3 protein: CASSLSTNQETQYF
CDR3 DNA: TGTGCCAGCAGCTTAAGTACTAACCAAGAGACCCAGTACTTC

CDR3 length: 18
V gene: TRBV3-1/TRBV3-2
clone size: few
J gene: TRBJ1-1
D gene: -
CDR3 protein: CASSQFKALAGMRGEAFF
CDR3 DNA: TGTGCCAGCAGCCAATTCAAGGCCCTCGCCGGAATGCGAGGTGAAGCTTTCTTT

CDR3 length: 15
V gene: TRBV4-1
clone size: -
J gene: TRBJ2-7
D gene: -
CDR3 protein: CASSQVTGRPGEQYF
CDR3 DNA: TGCGCCAGCAGCCAAGTAACAGGCAGGCCCGGCGAGCAGTACTTC

CDR3 length: 16
V gene: TRBV6-5
clone size: -
J gene: TRBJ2-5
D gene: TRBD2
CDR3 protein: CASSYQAGGTGETQYF
CDR3 DNA: TGTGCCAGCAGTTACCAAGCGGGGGGGACGGGCGAGACCCAGTACTTC

CDR3 length: 16
V gene: TRBV3-1/TRBV3-2
clone size: -
J gene: TRBJ2-3
D gene: TRBD1
CDR3 protein: CASSFRDSPYTDTQYF
CDR3 DNA: TGTGCCAGCAGCTTCCGGGACAGCCCGTACACAGATACGCAGTATTTT

CDR3 length: 15
V gene: TRBV21-1
clone size: -
J gene: TRBJ2-4
D gene: -
CDR3 protein: CASSKRQVAKNIQYF
CDR3 DNA: TGTGCCAGCAGTAAACGACAGGTAGCCAAAAACATTCAGTACTTC

CDR3 length: 14
V gene: TRBV15
clone size: -
J gene: TRBJ2-1
D gene: -
CDR3 protein: CATSSPVLVAEQFF
CDR3 DNA: TGTGCCACCAGCAGTCCTGTGCTTGTGGCTGAGCAGTTCTTC

CDR3 length: 17
V gene: TRBV29-1
clone size: once
J gene: TRBJ2-2
D gene: TRBD2
CDR3 protein: CSVELRGGHLNTGELFF
CDR3 DNA: TGCAGCGTTGAACTTCGCGGGGGGCACCTGAACACCGGGGAGCTGTTTTTT

CDR3 length: 16
V gene: TRBV11-3
clone size: -
J gene: TRBJ2-2
D gene: TRBD2
CDR3 protein: CASSLGLAGGPRELFF
CDR3 DNA: TGTGCCAGCAGTTTGGGACTAGCGGGAGGGCCACGGGAGCTGTTTTTT

CDR3 length: 19
V gene: TRBV7-9
clone size: -
J gene: TRBJ2-3
D gene: TRBD2
CDR3 protein: CASSSVGGSSGKGTDTQYF
CDR3 DNA: TGTGCCAGCAGCTCCGTAGGGGGGTCTAGCGGGAAAGGGACAGATACGCAGTATTTT

CDR3 length: 12
V gene: TRBV6-5
clone size: -
J gene: TRBJ1-2
D gene: -
CDR3 protein: CASSYGLRGYTF
CDR3 DNA: TGTGCCAGCAGTTACGGGCTTCGAGGCTACACCTTC

CDR3 length: 12
V gene: TRBV9
clone size: -
J gene: TRBJ2-1
D gene: TRBD2
CDR3 protein: CASSPSGNEQFF
CDR3 DNA: TGTGCCAGCAGCCCTAGCGGCAATGAGCAGTTCTTC